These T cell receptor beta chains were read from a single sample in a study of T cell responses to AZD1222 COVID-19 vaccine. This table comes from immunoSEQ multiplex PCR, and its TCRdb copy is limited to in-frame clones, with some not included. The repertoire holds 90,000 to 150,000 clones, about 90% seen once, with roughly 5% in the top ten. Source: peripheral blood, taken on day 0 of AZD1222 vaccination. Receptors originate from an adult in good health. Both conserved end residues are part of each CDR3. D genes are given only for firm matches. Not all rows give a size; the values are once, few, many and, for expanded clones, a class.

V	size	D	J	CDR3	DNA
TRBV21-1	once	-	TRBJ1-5	CASSYPRTEKYSNQPQHF	TGTGCCAGCAGCTACCCTCGGACAGAAAAGTATAGCAATCAGCCCCAGCATTTT
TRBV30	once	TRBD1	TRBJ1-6	CAWEGQGPSPLHF	TGTGCCTGGGAGGGACAGGGTCCCTCACCCCTCCACTTT
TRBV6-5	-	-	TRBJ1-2	CASSPTGSGYTF	TGTGCCAGCAGCCCGACTGGGAGCGGCTACACCTTC
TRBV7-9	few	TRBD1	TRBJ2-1	CASSLRTGTYNEQFF	TGTGCCAGCAGCTTAAGGACAGGGACCTACAATGAGCAGTTCTTC
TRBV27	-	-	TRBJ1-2	CASSPQGLDGYTF	TGTGCCAGCAGTCCCCAGGGTTTGGATGGCTACACCTTC
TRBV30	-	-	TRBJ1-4	CAWSVPVTNEKLFF	TGTGCCTGGAGTGTACCGGTGACTAATGAAAAACTGTTTTTT
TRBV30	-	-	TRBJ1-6	CAWMGVRVDGSPLHF	TGTGCCTGGATGGGGGTCAGGGTAGACGGTTCACCCCTCCACTTT
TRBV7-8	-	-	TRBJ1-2	CASSLDREAGYTF	TGTGCCAGCAGCTTAGATAGGGAGGCTGGCTACACCTTC
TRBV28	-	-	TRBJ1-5	CASSPQGLSNQPQHF	TGTGCCAGCAGCCCACAGGGTTTGAGCAATCAGCCCCAGCATTTT
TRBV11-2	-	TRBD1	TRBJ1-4	CASSAGQLRGEKLFF	TGTGCCAGCAGTGCGGGACAGCTAAGGGGGGAAAAACTGTTTTTT
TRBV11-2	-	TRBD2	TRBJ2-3	CASSLRTSGRAFETDTQYF	TGTGCCAGCAGCCTTCGGACTAGCGGGAGGGCCTTTGAAACAGATACGCAGTATTTT
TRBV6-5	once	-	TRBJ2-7	CASSFNGGRWEQYF	TGTGCCAGCAGCTTCAACGGGGGACGTTGGGAGCAGTACTTC
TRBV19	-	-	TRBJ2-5	CATRPDHQETQYF	TGTGCCACCCGCCCGGACCACCAAGAGACCCAGTACTTC
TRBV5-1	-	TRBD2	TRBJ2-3	CASSLARGVRRYF	TGCGCCAGCAGCTTGGCTCGGGGGGTACGACGGTATTTT
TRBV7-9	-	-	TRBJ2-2	CASSLGGGTTGELFF	TGTGCCAGCAGCTTAGGTGGAGGGACCACCGGGGAGCTGTTTTTT
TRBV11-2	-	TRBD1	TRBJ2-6	CATQRTGGVGANVLTF	TGTGCCACCCAGAGGACAGGGGGCGTTGGGGCCAACGTCCTGACTTTC
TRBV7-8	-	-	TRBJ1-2	CASAELVGYGYTF	TGTGCCAGCGCCGAACTTGTGGGCTATGGCTACACCTTC
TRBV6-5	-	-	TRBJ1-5	CASRVTYSNQPQHF	TGTGCCAGCAGGGTGACTTACAGCAATCAGCCCCAGCATTTT
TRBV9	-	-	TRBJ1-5	CASSVTGNSNQPQHF	TGTGCCAGCAGCGTAACTGGGAATAGCAATCAGCCCCAGCATTTT
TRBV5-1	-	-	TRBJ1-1	CASSLQTLTGITEAFF	TGCGCCAGCAGCTTACAAACGTTAACAGGGATCACTGAAGCTTTCTTT
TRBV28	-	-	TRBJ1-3	CASSSQGVGRMSGNTIYF	TGTGCCAGCAGTTCCCAAGGAGTGGGACGGATGTCTGGAAACACCATATATTTT
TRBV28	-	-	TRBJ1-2	CASSLGQIYGYTF	TGTGCCAGCAGTTTAGGGCAGATCTATGGCTACACCTTC
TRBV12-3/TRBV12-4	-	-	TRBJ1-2	CASSPTALYGYTF	TGTGCCAGCAGTCCCACAGCTCTCTATGGCTACACCTTC
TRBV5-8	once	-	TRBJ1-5	CASSLGEGQSNQPQHF	TGTGCCAGCAGCTTGGGGGAGGGGCAGAGCAATCAGCCCCAGCATTTT
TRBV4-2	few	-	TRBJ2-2	CASSHFTGTTLMNTGELFF	TGTGCCAGCAGCCATTTCACAGGGACTACCTTAATGAACACCGGGGAGCTGTTTTTT
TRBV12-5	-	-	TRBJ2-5	CASGQGNQETQYF	TGTGCTAGTGGTCAGGGAAATCAAGAGACCCAGTACTTC
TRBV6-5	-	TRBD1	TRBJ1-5	CASSDRVGQPQHF	TGTGCCAGCAGCGACAGGGTAGGACAGCCCCAGCATTTT
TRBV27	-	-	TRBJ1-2	CASSRSGYEGYTF	TGTGCCAGCAGTCGATCAGGGTACGAAGGCTACACCTTC
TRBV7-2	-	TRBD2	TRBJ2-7	CASSYWTSGNHEQYF	TGTGCCAGCAGCTATTGGACTAGCGGGAACCACGAGCAGTACTTC
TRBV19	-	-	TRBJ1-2	CASSIHTNYGYTF	TGTGCCAGTAGTATCCATACTAACTATGGCTACACCTTC
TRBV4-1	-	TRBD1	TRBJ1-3	CASSFDRGGRNTIYF	TGCGCCAGCAGCTTTGACAGGGGGGGGAGAAACACCATATATTTT
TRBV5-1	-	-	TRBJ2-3	CASSLNRAGNKMTDTQYF	TGCGCCAGCAGCTTGAACAGGGCGGGTAATAAGATGACAGATACGCAGTATTTT
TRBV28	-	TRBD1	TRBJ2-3	CASSLRDRGYLLDTQYF	TGTGCCAGCAGTCTCCGGGACAGGGGGTATTTACTAGATACGCAGTATTTT
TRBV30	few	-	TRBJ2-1	CAWSSTERYNEQFF	TGTGCCTGGAGTTCAACGGAAAGATACAATGAGCAGTTCTTC
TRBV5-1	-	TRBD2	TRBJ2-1	CASRPGLAEGYEQFF	TGCGCCAGCAGACCTGGACTAGCGGAAGGGTATGAGCAGTTCTTC
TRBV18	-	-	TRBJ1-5	CASSPSWNQPQHF	TGTGCCAGCTCACCCTCGTGGAATCAGCCCCAGCATTTT
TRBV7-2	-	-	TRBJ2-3	CASSLEGFTDTQYF	TGTGCCAGCAGCTTAGAGGGGTTCACAGATACGCAGTATTTT
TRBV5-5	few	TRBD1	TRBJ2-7	CASSSGTGSDEQYF	TGTGCCAGCAGCTCGGGGACAGGGAGTGACGAGCAGTACTTC
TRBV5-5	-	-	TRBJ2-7	CASTRGQVTTYEQYF	TGTGCCAGCACCCGCGGGCAGGTGACTACCTACGAGCAGTACTTC
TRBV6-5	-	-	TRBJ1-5	CASQTGAYSNQPQHF	TGTGCCAGCCAGACAGGAGCCTATAGCAATCAGCCCCAGCATTTT
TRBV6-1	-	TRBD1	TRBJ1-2	CASSPGQSYGYTF	TGTGCCAGCAGCCCGGGACAGTCCTATGGCTACACCTTC
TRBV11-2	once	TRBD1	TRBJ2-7	CASSFPGQGGVWSQDFYEQYF	TGTGCCAGCAGTTTCCCTGGACAGGGGGGAGTATGGTCCCAGGACTTCTACGAGCAGTACTTC
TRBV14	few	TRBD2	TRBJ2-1	CASSRTSGSRGEQFF	TGTGCCAGCAGCCGGACTAGCGGGAGTAGGGGTGAGCAGTTCTTC
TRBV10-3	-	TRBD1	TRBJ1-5	CATRPGQGGNSNQPQHF	TGTGCCACTCGGCCGGGACAGGGGGGGAATAGCAATCAGCCCCAGCATTTT
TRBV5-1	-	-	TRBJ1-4	CASSLTGMNEKLFF	TGCGCCAGCAGCTTGACGGGAATGAATGAAAAACTGTTTTTT
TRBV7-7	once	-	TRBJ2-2	CASSLAGYTGELFF	TGTGCTAGCAGCTTAGCCGGGTACACCGGGGAGCTGTTTTTT
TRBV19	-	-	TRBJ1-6	CASSIDGTDNSPLHF	TGTGCCAGTAGTATCGACGGGACCGATAATTCACCCCTCCACTTT
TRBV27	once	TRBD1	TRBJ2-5	CASSSGQARRETQYF	TGTGCCAGCAGTTCCGGACAGGCGCGACGGGAGACCCAGTACTTC
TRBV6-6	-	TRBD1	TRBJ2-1	CASSPGPTGGMDNEQFF	TGTGCCAGCAGTCCCGGACCGACAGGGGGGATGGACAATGAGCAGTTCTTC
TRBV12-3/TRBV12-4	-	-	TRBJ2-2	CASSSGELFF	TGTGCCAGCAGCTCCGGGGAGCTGTTTTTT
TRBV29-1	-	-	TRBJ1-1	CSADGGTSTEAFF	TGCAGCGCCGATGGGGGGACCTCGACCGAAGCTTTCTTT
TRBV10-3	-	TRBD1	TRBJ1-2	CAITLDRGDGYTF	TGTGCCATCACCCTGGACAGGGGGGATGGCTACACCTTC
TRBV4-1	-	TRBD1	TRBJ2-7	CASSQEKGDRVLAEQYF	TGCGCCAGCAGCCAAGAGAAAGGAGACAGGGTTTTGGCTGAGCAGTACTTC
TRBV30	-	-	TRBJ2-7	CACSGDALYEQYF	TGTGCCTGTTCAGGGGACGCACTCTACGAGCAGTACTTC
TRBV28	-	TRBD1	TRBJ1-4	CASSSTGLDEKLFF	TGTGCCAGCAGTTCGACAGGGTTGGATGAAAAACTGTTTTTT
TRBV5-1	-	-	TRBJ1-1	CASSLVATANTEAFF	TGCGCCAGCAGCTTAGTTGCGACAGCGAACACTGAAGCTTTCTTT
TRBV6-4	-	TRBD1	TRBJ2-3	CASSAGDRGRPDTQYF	TGTGCCAGCAGTGCCGGGGACAGGGGGCGGCCAGATACGCAGTATTTT
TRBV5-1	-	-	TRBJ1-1	CASSLEPNTEAFF	TGCGCCAGCAGCTTAGAACCTAACACTGAAGCTTTCTTT
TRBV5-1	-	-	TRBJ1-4	CASHQTGLNEKLFF	TGCGCCAGCCACCAGACAGGCCTTAATGAAAAACTGTTTTTT